These T cell receptor beta chains were read from a single sample in a study of beta chain features in type 1 diabetes. Clones were read by immunoSEQ multiplex PCR, and TCRdb kept only the in-frame ones, dropping some. The table records about 220,000 clones, roughly a tenth of them present only once. Sequencing input: central memory CD4+ T cells from blood. These receptors originate from a man aged 18 to 30 in good health. CDR3s include the opening cysteine and the closing phenylalanine or tryptophan. A D gene is named only where the DNA matches it firmly. Clone size appears in some rows only: once, few, many, or a class for an expanded clone.

TRBJ1-2 TRBV7-9 14 few TRBD1 TGTGCCAGCAGCGCAAGGGACAGGGGTTATGGCTACACCTTC CASSARDRGYGYTF
TRBJ2-7 TRBV7-2 15 few TRBD2 TGTGCCAGCAGCTACGGGACTAGCGGCTCCTACGAGCAGTACTTC CASSYGTSGSYEQYF
TRBJ2-7 TRBV2 14 few TRBD2 TGTGCCAGCAGGCAGGGGACTAGCGGGAATAAGCAGTACTTC CASRQGTSGNKQYF
TRBJ1-3 TRBV30 13 - - TGTGCCTGGAGTGTTAGCTCTGGAAACACCATATATTTT CAWSVSSGNTIYF
TRBJ2-5 TRBV4-1 13 - - TGCGCCAGCAGCCAAGGACAGTGGCAGACCCAGTACTTC CASSQGQWQTQYF
TRBJ2-7 TRBV20-1 11 few - TGCAGTGCCCGGGCTGTCTACGAGCAGTACTTC CSARAVYEQYF
TRBJ2-7 TRBV29-1 12 - - TGCAGCGCCGGGACGTATTCCTACGAGCAGTACTTC CSAGTYSYEQYF
TRBJ1-5 TRBV4-1 14 few - TGCGCCAGCAGCGGCAGGGATAGCAATCAGCCCCAGCATTTT CASSGRDSNQPQHF
TRBJ2-3 TRBV7-6 16 - - TGTGCCAGCAGCTTATTAGCGGTACCTCTTCCAGATACGCAGTATTTT CASSLLAVPLPDTQYF
TRBJ2-2 TRBV6-6 15 few TRBD2 TGTGCCAGCAGCTATGACCGGACTAGGGCCGGGGAGCTGTTTTTT CASSYDRTRAGELFF
TRBJ1-5 TRBV29-1 15 many TRBD1 TGCAGCGTTACGACGACAGGGGGCCGGAATCAGCCCCAGCATTTT CSVTTTGGRNQPQHF
TRBJ1-5 TRBV19 14 - - TGTGCCAGTAGTATACCGGGTTCCAATCAGCCCCAGCATTTT CASSIPGSNQPQHF
TRBJ1-3 TRBV29-1 12 - - TGCAGCGTTGAGACCTGGGGAAACACCATATATTTT CSVETWGNTIYF
TRBJ1-2 TRBV27 13 few - TGTGCCAGCAGGACAGGTGGGAATTATGGCTACACCTTC CASRTGGNYGYTF
TRBJ1-5 TRBV30 13 - - TGTGCCTGCAGGGAATCCGGCAATCAGCCCCAGCATTTT CACRESGNQPQHF
TRBJ2-7 TRBV7-9 13 - TRBD2 TGTGCCACTAGCGGAGTCAACTCCTACGAGCAGTACTTC CATSGVNSYEQYF
TRBJ2-7 TRBV28 15 - TRBD2 TGTGCCAGCAGTTCGCCCGCTAGCGGGGCCTACGAGCAGTACTTC CASSSPASGAYEQYF
TRBJ2-5 TRBV7-2 14 - TRBD1 TGTGCCAGCAGCCTGGACAGGGGTCGAGAGACCCAGTACTTC CASSLDRGRETQYF
TRBJ1-3 TRBV6-5 12 - - TGTGCCGCCCACGACGACCGAAACACCATATATTTT CAAHDDRNTIYF
TRBJ2-7 TRBV7-2 14 - - TGTGCCAGCAGCTTAGACAGGGTCTCCTACGAGCAGTACTTC CASSLDRVSYEQYF
TRBJ2-1 TRBV7-3 14 many - TGTGCCAGCAGCTTAAGAGGGGCTGAAAGTGAGCAGTTCTTC CASSLRGAESEQFF
TRBJ1-2 TRBV11-1 14 few TRBD1 TGTGCCAGCAGCCCCGGACAGGGCGACTATGGCTACACCTTC CASSPGQGDYGYTF
TRBJ2-3 TRBV7-8 17 - TRBD2 TGTGCCAGCAGCTTAGAAGGCGGGAGACCTAGCACAGATACGCAGTATTTT CASSLEGGRPSTDTQYF
TRBJ2-7 TRBV27 12 - - TGTGCCAGCAGTCCCTACTCCTACGAGCAGTACTTC CASSPYSYEQYF
TRBJ2-1 TRBV7-3 13 - - TGTGCCAGCGGATTAGGACAGAACAATGAGCAGTTCTTC CASGLGQNNEQFF
TRBJ2-7 TRBV5-5 12 few TRBD2 TGTGCCAGCAGCGGGAGGGCCGCCGAGCAGTACTTC CASSGRAAEQYF
TRBJ2-7 TRBV5-1 14 few TRBD2 TGCGCCAGCAGCTCGATAGCGGGTTACTACGAGCAGTACTTC CASSSIAGYYEQYF
TRBJ2-1 TRBV2 13 few - TGTGCCAGCAGTGGCGGCTCCTACAATGAGCAGTTCTTC CASSGGSYNEQFF
TRBJ1-3 TRBV30 12 few - TGTGCCTGGAGTGGCGCAGGAAACACCATATATTTT CAWSGAGNTIYF
TRBJ2-3 TRBV7-2 13 many - TGTGCCAGCAGCTCAGTGGGCACAGATACGCAGTATTTT CASSSVGTDTQYF
TRBJ2-5 TRBV4-2 14 few - TGTGCCAGCAGCCTAGCTGGACAGACAAAGACCCAGTACTTC CASSLAGQTKTQYF
TRBJ2-7 TRBV27 14 few TRBD1 TGTGCCAGCAGTAGGACAGGGACCTCCTACGAGCAGTACTTC CASSRTGTSYEQYF
TRBJ2-7 TRBV7-2 14 few TRBD1 TGTGCCAGCAGCTTAATGCAGGGGGCCGACGAGCAGTACTTC CASSLMQGADEQYF
TRBJ2-4 TRBV28 10 - - TGTGCCAGCAGTCACAACATTCAGTACTTC CASSHNIQYF
TRBJ2-3 TRBV28 17 few - TGTGCCAGCAGTTTCACCTCTCTGGGTAGGGGCACAGATACGCAGTATTTT CASSFTSLGRGTDTQYF
TRBJ2-7 TRBV7-6 16 few - TGTGCCAGCAGCCCTCAGACAGGCCTCACCTCCTACGAGCAGTACTTC CASSPQTGLTSYEQYF
TRBJ2-7 TRBV5-1 14 - - TGCGCCAGCAGTCCCCGGGACACCTCCTACGAGCAGTACTTC CASSPRDTSYEQYF
TRBJ2-4 TRBV10-3 15 few - TGTGCCACTGCAGAAACCGGGACAACCAAAAACATTCAGTACTTC CATAETGTTKNIQYF
TRBJ2-1 TRBV11-1 15 - TRBD2 TGTGCCAGCACCCCGGGCGGGAGAAGATACAATGAGCAGTTCTTC CASTPGGRRYNEQFF
TRBJ2-6 TRBV7-2 18 - - TGTGCCAGCAGCTTAAAAATGCTCGGCTCAGCGGGGGCCAACGTCCTGACTTTC CASSLKMLGSAGANVLTF
TRBJ2-7 TRBV29-1 14 few TRBD2 TGCAGCGTTGTTGGGCTAGCGGGAGGTGGCGAGCAGTACTTC CSVVGLAGGGEQYF
TRBJ1-1 TRBV14 15 few - TGTGCCAGCAGCCAAGTTGGGGGGCGCGGTCCCCGAGCTTTCTTT CASSQVGGRGPRAFF
TRBJ1-2 TRBV30 15 few - TGTGCCTGGAGTGTTTCCCATAAGGGGGGTCGTGGCTACACCTTC CAWSVSHKGGRGYTF